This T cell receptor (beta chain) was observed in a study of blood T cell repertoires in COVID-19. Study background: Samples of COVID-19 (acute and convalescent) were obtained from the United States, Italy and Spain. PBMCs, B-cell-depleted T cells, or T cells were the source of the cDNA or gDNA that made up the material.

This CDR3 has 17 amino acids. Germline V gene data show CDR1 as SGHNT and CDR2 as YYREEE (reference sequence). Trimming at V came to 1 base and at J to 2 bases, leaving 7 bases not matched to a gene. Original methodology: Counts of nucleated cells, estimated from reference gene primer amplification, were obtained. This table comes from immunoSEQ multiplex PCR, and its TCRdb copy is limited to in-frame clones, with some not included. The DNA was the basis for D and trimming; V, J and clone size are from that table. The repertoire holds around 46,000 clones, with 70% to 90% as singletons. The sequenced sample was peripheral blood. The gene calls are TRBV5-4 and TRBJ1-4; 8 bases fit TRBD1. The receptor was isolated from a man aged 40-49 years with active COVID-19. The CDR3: CASSLRGRGLTNEKLFF. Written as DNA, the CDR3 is TGTGCCAGCAGCTTGAGGGGCAGGGGGCTTACTAATGAAAAACTGTTTTTT. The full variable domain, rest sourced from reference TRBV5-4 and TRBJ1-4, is ETGVTQSPTHLIKTRGQQVTLRCSSQSGHNTVSWYQQALGQGPQFIFQYYREEENGRGNFPPRFSGLQFPNYSSELNVNALELDDSALYLCASSLRGRGLTNEKLFFGSGTQLSVL.